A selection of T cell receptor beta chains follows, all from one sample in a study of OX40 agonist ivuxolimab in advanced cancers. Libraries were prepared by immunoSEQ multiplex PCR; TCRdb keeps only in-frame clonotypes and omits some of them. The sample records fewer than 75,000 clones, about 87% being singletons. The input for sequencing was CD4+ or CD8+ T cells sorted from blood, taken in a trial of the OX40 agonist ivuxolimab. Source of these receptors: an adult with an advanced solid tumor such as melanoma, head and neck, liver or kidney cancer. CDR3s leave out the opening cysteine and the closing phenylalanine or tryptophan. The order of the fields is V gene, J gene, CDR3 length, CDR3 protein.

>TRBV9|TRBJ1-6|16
ASSQTAGGPGGNSPLH
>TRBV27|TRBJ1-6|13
ASSPGTGGGSPLH
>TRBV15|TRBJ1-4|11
ATGRGKNEKLF
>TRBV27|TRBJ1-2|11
ASSFSQGNGYT
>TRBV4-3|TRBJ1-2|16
ASSLNAGQGARDYGYT
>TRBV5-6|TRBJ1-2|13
ASSLPTGTAYGYT
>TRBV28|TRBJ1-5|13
ASSRRGGGNQPQH
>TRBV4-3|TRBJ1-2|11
ASSQGPGYGYT
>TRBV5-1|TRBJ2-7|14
ASSLAGTSGGYEQY
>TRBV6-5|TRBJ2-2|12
ASSYSQITGELF
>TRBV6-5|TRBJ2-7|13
ASSSRTSAAGEQY
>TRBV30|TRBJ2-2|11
ACGTLNTGELF
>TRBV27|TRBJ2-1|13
ASTLSRSSYNEQF
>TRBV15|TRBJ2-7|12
ATSIGTGAYEQY
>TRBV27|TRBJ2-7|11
ASSSGRPYEQY
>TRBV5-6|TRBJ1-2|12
ASIMTGGGYGYT
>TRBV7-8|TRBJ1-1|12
ASSIAGAGTEAF
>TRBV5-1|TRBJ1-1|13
ASSPEMSLGTEAF